This TCR beta chain was sequenced for a study of blood T cell repertoires in COVID-19 (dated by TCRdb to about 2020). With respect to the entire study: Samples from collaborators originated in the United States, Italy and Spain and spanned both the acute and convalescent phases of COVID-19. The material from the prospective study consisted of cDNA or gDNA derived from T cells, B-cell-depleted T cells, or PBMCs. The dataset comprised deeply sampled blood TCRbeta repertoires from subjects exposed to, actively infected with, or recovered from COVID-19. The repertoires were released in a freely available public database meant as a resource for research on the immune response to SARS-CoV-2. The samples were drawn from two sources: the first 160 participants of the ongoing ImmuneRACE study, and fewer than 1,500 subjects contributed by 6 global collaborators. The sample metadata nearly always contained a de-identified subject ID, COVID-19 status, age in years and sex. Where available, HLA class I and class II types were taken from metadata supplied by the sample provider and were not determined by assay-based typing.

About this clone itself: Its cognate antigen has yet to be identified. No clone much larger than this one lies a single base away; base qualities are absent.

Participants in the prospective study were aged roughly 18 to 90 years, lived in 24 United States geographic areas, and enrolled through a virtual design. In the prospective study, participants were assigned to cohorts based on the clinical history participants reported in a screening survey and a study questionnaire. ImmuneRACE Cohort 3 recovered participants were defined by two consecutive negative NP/OP PCR tests, healthcare professional clearance, or symptom resolution. Each participant in the prospective study had whole blood, serum and a nasopharyngeal or oropharyngeal swab collected by mobile phlebotomists. Over an approximately 2-month period, participants in the prospective study had the option of providing additional blood draws and questionnaires. Before DNA extraction, blood samples from the prospective study were shipped at room temperature or frozen. Beyond this particular receptor, the publication reports: How much clinical and demographic metadata was included differed by source and by participant, and the metadata was provided uncurated.

TCRbeta CDR3 regions were amplified from genomic DNA by means of the immunoSEQ Assay, a bias-controlled multiplex PCR. The paper's processing steps were these. The number of nucleated cells in each sample was estimated by amplification of reference gene primers within the assay. To quantify the absolute abundance of each unique TCRbeta CDR3 rearrangement, sequence reads were collapsed and filtered. For each sample, productive Simpson clonality was calculated as the square root of Simpson's diversity index over productive rearrangements. The immuneACCESS repertoire file appears here via TCRdb, limited to in-frame rearrangements. These files lack a portion of the clones; in checked studies, under half of the deficit traces to unresolved V genes, and the cause of the others is not known. The V and J calls and clone size are taken from that table; D and trimming were inferred from the DNA. Within this sample are around 110,000 clones, with about four fifths of them counted one time only. The biggest ten clones account for about 4% of the sample.

The trim is 6 bases for V and 8 bases for J, with a gap of 19 bases between the germline ends. Its CDR3 holds 14 amino acids, cysteine through phenylalanine. The retained sequence is limited to the CDR3, 42 bases, with the frame set at the first base. CDR1 and CDR2 are drawn from the germline V gene: SQVTM, ANQGSEA. The sequence was collected from a woman aged 25 to 39 who had recovered from COVID-19. The sample was PBMCs or T cells enriched from blood (not recorded which). Recombination connected TRBV29-1 to TRBJ1-4, and possibly TRBD1, on 5 matching bases. The sequenced DNA is TGCAGCGTGGGGGGGACTTCTTCTGGGGAAAAACTGTTTTTT. Translation gives CSVGGTSSGEKLFF. This CDR3, with the reference TRBV29-1 and TRBJ1-4 proteins standing in past its ends, gives the full variable domain SAVISQKPSRDICQRGTSLTIQCQVDSQVTMMFWYRQQPGQSLTLIATANQGSEATYESGFVIDKFPISRPNLTFSTLTVSNMSPEDSSIYLCSVGGTSSGEKLFFGSGTQLSVL.